A single sample gave rise to the 25 T cell receptor beta chains below, sequenced in a study of regulatory T cells in long-lasting Graves disease (dated by TCRdb to the early 2020s). Reading the label with the study, this specimen's time point is: newly diagnosed GD, antithyroid drugs for less than 3 months. For both TCR sequencing and RNA sequencing, RNA was extracted from PBMCs using TRIzol. Library creation used multiplex PCR. The sequencer listed for this sample is Illumina HiSeq 4000. CDR3 regions were amplified by Arm-PCR with iRepertoire HTBI primers to construct TCR beta libraries. TCRdb reprocessing: public reads trimmed at Q25 with fastp, clones called with MiXCR, in-frame beta chains kept. Rows merge per CDR3 protein into single entries with the most common DNA and genes. Recorded for this sample are a few hundred thousand distinct CDR3 sequences; more than 15% of them occurred a single time. 12% to 15% of the sample goes to the ten largest clones.

These data were also filed under a second study, of T cells in Graves' hyperthyroidism and ophthalmopathy.

This specimen was peripheral blood mononuclear cells (PBMCs), taken at new diagnosis, from a patient treated with antithyroid drugs. All receptors come from a woman aged 25 to 39 with Graves disease. Donor details come from another sample of the same person, matched by shared clones.

This clonotype has a count of ten or more. The chain combines TRBV5-1 with TRBJ1-1; D may be TRBD1 (6 bases). Deletions cut 5 bases from V and 5 bases from J, with 16 bases between. This CDR3 has 14 amino acids. CDR1 is SGHRS and CDR2 is YFSETQ in the germline V gene. As DNA, the CDR3 is TGCGCCAGCAGTTACAGCAGGGGAACGACTGAAGCTTTCTTT. Translating gives CASSYSRGTTEAFF. Full variable domain (outside the CDR3, taken from reference TRBV5-1 and TRBJ1-1): KAGVTQTPRYLIKTRGQQVTLSCSPISGHRSVSWYQQTPGQGLQFLFEYFSETQRNKGNFPGRFSGRQFSNSRSEMNVSTLELGDSALYLCASSYSRGTTEAFFGQGTRLTVV.

At least ten counts were recorded for this clonotype. The rearrangement joins TRBV10-3 to TRBJ1-6; no definite D call. The CDR3 has 14 amino acids. Between the trimmed V and J ends, which lost 5 bases and 3 bases, there was a span of 8 bases. In germline, CDR1 is ENHRY, CDR2 SYGVKD. The CDR3 region is CAISSGDYNSPLHF. CDR3 nucleotide sequence: TGTGCCATCAGTTCGGGTGACTATAATTCACCCCTCCACTTT.

The sample holds many counts of this clonotype. The genes are TRBV6-1 and TRBJ2-1, with D perhaps matching TRBD1 (7 bases). Between the trimmed V and J ends, which lost 6 bases and 4 bases, there was a span of 19 bases. CDR3 length equals 16 residues. Germline V CDR1 and CDR2: MNHNS, SASEGT. The CDR3 DNA reads as TGTGCCAGCAGGCCCGGAGGGGGCGGGATGTACAATGAGCAGTTCTTC. Translated: CASRPGGGGMYNEQFF.

This clonotype was counted ten times or more. The V call is TRBV11-1, the J call TRBJ1-6; D is possibly TRBD1 (5 bases). V was clipped by 6 bases and J by 10 bases, with 19 bases between them. Per germline, CDR1 SGHAT and CDR2 FQDESV (reference sequence). The CDR3 spans 15 residues. CDR3 bases: TGTGCCAGCAGTAAACGAGGGACCCAAGGCTCACCCCTCCACTTT. It translates to CASSKRGTQGSPLHF.

This clonotype was counted many times. The rearrangement joins TRBV18 to TRBJ1-5; 9 bases are shared with TRBD1. The CDR3 covers 14 residues. The V segment lost 6 bases and the J segment 7 bases; nucleotides outside the gene matches: 7. Germline assignment: CDR1 KGHSH and CDR2 LQKENI. The CDR3 sequence is CASSSTGGIQPQHF. CDR3 coding DNA: TGTGCCAGCTCCTCAACAGGGGGCATCCAGCCCCAGCATTTT.

Many counts were recorded for this clonotype. The rearrangement joins TRBV6-1 to TRBJ1-1, with D possibly being TRBD1 (5 bases). The V and J ends lost 0 bases and 7 bases respectively, with 12 bases between them. CDR3 length: 14 residues. Germline V gene sequence: CDR1 MNHNS, CDR2 SASEGT. DNA of the CDR3: TGTGCCAGCAGTGAAGCTCGAGGGGCGGGTGAAGCTTTCTTT. This translates into CASSEARGAGEAFF.

This clonotype was detected ten times or more. V usage is TRBV24-1 and J usage is TRBJ2-3, with TRBD2 as a possible D gene (5 bases). Germline loops: CDR1 KGHDR, CDR2 SFDVKD. V shed 4 bases and J shed 3 bases, with 10 bases lying between them. The CDR3 extends over 14 amino acids. CDR3 in amino acids: CATSEGRGTDTQYF. CDR3 DNA sequence: TGTGCCACCAGTGAAGGCCGGGGAACAGATACGCAGTATTTT.

Concerning this clonotype itself: Relative to the germline gene, one junction end is altered; a read error may explain this. This chain joins TRBV4-1 and TRBJ2-1; D unclear. CDR1 and CDR2 from the germline V gene are MGHRA and YSYEKL. The CDR3 totals 13 residues. Here the CDR3 reads CASSQGGSNEQFF. DNA for the CDR3: TGCGCCAGCAGCCAAGGTGGGTCCAATGAACAGTTCTTC.

In its sample, this clonotype was seen a few times. One end of the junction fails to match germline, which may point to a read error. This chain links TRBV18 with TRBJ1-3; D unclear. The germline gives CDR1 KGHSH, CDR2 LQKENI. The CDR3 is made up of 15 amino acids. CDR3 protein: CASSYAADIGNAIYF. The CDR3 DNA sequence: TGTGCCAGCTCATACGCGGCGGATATTGGAAACGCCATATATTTT.

This clonotype was counted many times. The V and J genes are TRBV28 and TRBJ1-2; D might be TRBD1 (6 bases). From germline, CDR1 is MDHEN and CDR2 SYDVKM. There are 13 residues in the CDR3. The V end lost 3 bases, the J end lost 7 bases, and 12 bases lay between the germline ends. The CDR3 spells CASSLSRGGGYTF. Here the CDR3 DNA reads TGTGCCAGCAGTTTGTCCCGAGGGGGTGGCTACACCTTC.

On this clonotype: This is likely a read error, given that the CDR3 carries no conserved phenylalanine or tryptophan at its end. The chain links TRBV7-9 to TRBJ1-1; no reliable D call. Trimming stripped 6 bases from V and 11 bases from J, with 13 bases between. Germline V gene sequence: CDR1 SEHNR, CDR2 FQNEAQ (reference sequence). The length of the CDR3 is 11 residues. The CDR3 region is CASSLNLDAFV. CDR3 bases: TGTGCCAGCAGTTTAAACCTAGACGCTTTCGTT.

This clonotype has at least ten counts. The chain couples TRBV11-2 to TRBJ2-2; D gene uncertain. Looked up from germline, CDR1 is SGHAT and CDR2 is FQNNGV. V lost 3 bases, J lost 2 bases, and 10 bases lay in between. CDR3 length: 15 amino acids. The CDR3 DNA is TGTGCCAGCAGCTTCTTGTCTACAAACACCGGGGAGCTGTTTTTT. It specifies CASSFLSTNTGELFF. Using reference TRBV11-2 and TRBJ2-2 for the parts outside the CDR3, the full variable domain is EAGVAQSPRYKIIEKRQSVAFWCNPISGHATLYWYQQILGQGPKLLIQFQNNGVVDDSQLPKDRFSAERLKGVDSTLKIQPAKLEDSAVYLCASSFLSTNTGELFFGEGSRLTVL.

To note about this clonotype: This sequence may be a read error, since a much larger clone differs from it by one base. The chain joins TRBV20-1 to TRBJ2-3, with D perhaps TRBD1 (6 bases). The V gene lost 5 bases and the J gene lost 7 bases, with 16 bases spanning the gap. Germline values: CDR1 DFQATT, CDR2 SNEGSKA (reference sequence). The CDR3 spans 13 residues. CDR3 loop: CSAYRADEYTQYF. CDR3 DNA: TGCAGTGCTTACAGGGCAGACGAGTATACGCAGTATTTT.

The gene calls are TRBV29-1 and TRBJ1-4; D might be TRBD1 (5 bases). Trimming removed 4 bases at V and 0 bases at J, with 12 bases between. The CDR3 consists of 15 residues. Germline CDR1 is SQVTM and CDR2 is ANQGSEA. CDR3 coding DNA: TGCAGCGTTGCACAGGAAATTTCAACTAATGAAAAACTGTTTTTT. It yields the protein CSVAQEISTNEKLFF.

With respect to this clonotype: A far larger clone is one nucleotide away, so this likely arose from a read error. V is TRBV7-9 and J is TRBJ1-5, with 7 bases lining up with TRBD1. The trim removed 1 base at V and 4 bases at J, leaving 4 bases unmatched. The CDR3 consists of 15 residues. Germline V lookup: CDR1 SEHNR, CDR2 FQNEAQ (reference sequence). CDR3 DNA sequence: TGTGCCAGCAGCTTAGTGGCAGGGGGGAATCAGCCCCAGCATTTT. Protein product: CASSLVAGGNQPQHF.

This clonotype has ten or more counts. This rearrangement joins TRBV3-1 to TRBJ1-2; 8 nucleotides line up with TRBD1. Trimming took 3 bases from V and 6 from J; bases not matched to a gene: 12. The CDR3 runs 16 residues. Germline CDR1 is LGHDT and CDR2 is YNNKEL (reference sequence). In nucleotides, the CDR3 is TGTGCCAGCAGCCACCCCGGAGGGACAGGCATCGATGGCTACACCTTC. Translating it yields CASSHPGGTGIDGYTF.

This clonotype was seen ten or more times. The chain has TRBV7-2 and TRBJ2-3; D gene ambiguous. Trimming stripped 2 bases from V and 4 bases from J, with 10 bases between. This CDR3 spans 14 amino acids. Per the germline V gene, CDR1 is SGHTA and CDR2 is FQGNSA. The CDR3 is CASSLSGFADTQYF. CDR3 coding DNA: TGTGCCAGCAGCTTATCCGGGTTCGCAGATACGCAGTATTTT.

Ten or more counts support this clonotype. This chain connects TRBV13 to TRBJ1-6; D remains unclear. Germline CDR1 reads PRHDT; CDR2 reads FYEKMQ (reference sequence). This CDR3 spans 14 amino acids. Trimming removed 1 base at V and 6 bases at J, with 7 bases between. The CDR3 DNA is TGTGCCAGCAGCTTAGTCGGGCGTAATTCACCCCTCCACTTT. Its protein is CASSLVGRNSPLHF.

DNA for the CDR3: TGTGCCAGCAGCTGGGACGGATGGAACACTGAAGCTTTCTTT. It encodes CASSWDGWNTEAFF. This sequence joins TRBV5-6 and TRBJ1-1; maybe TRBD1 (5 bases). In germline, CDR1 is SGHDT, CDR2 YYEEEE. With 3 bases removed from V and 1 base from J, the gap between germline ends came to 10 bases. There are 14 residues in the CDR3.

This clonotype was observed many times. The gene calls are TRBV29-1 and TRBJ1-2; D is perhaps TRBD1 (5 bases). Per germline, CDR1 SQVTM and CDR2 ANQGSEA. The CDR3 runs 13 residues. V was shortened by 0 bases and J by 8 bases, with 13 bases between the two germline ends. The CDR3 loop is CSVEDRRRGGYTF. The CDR3 nucleotides are TGCAGCGTTGAAGATCGTCGGAGGGGAGGCTACACCTTC.

The chain employs TRBV4-1 and TRBJ2-2; TRBD1 agrees at 9 bases. The CDR3 runs 15 residues. The V gene's germline CDR1 is MGHRA and CDR2 YSYEKL. V was pared by 4 bases and J by 4 bases, with 4 bases of the junction left unmatched. CDR3 bases: TGCGCCAGCAGCCCTCGACAGGGGGTCACCGGGGAGCTGTTTTTT. Encoded protein: CASSPRQGVTGELFF.

The V and J genes are TRBV5-5 and TRBJ2-6, with 9 bases matching TRBD1. The CDR3 is 19 residues long. Germline CDR1 is SGHKS and CDR2 is YYEKEE (reference sequence). The junction had 12 bases not matched to a gene; V was cut back by 4 bases and J by 1 base. This CDR3 reads CASSVDRGKFRSGANVLTF. CDR3 in DNA: TGTGCCAGCAGCGTTGACAGGGGGAAGTTTCGGTCTGGGGCCAACGTCCTGACTTTC. The full variable domain, rest sourced from reference TRBV5-5 and TRBJ2-6, is DAGVTQSPTHLIKTRGQQVTLRCSPISGHKSVSWYQQVLGQGPQFIFQYYEKEERGRGNFPDRFSARQFPNYSSELNVNALLLGDSALYLCASSVDRGKFRSGANVLTFGAGSRLTVL.

This clonotype was observed at least ten times. Written as DNA, the CDR3 is TGTGCCATCAGCAGGGAACTCTCCCATTCACCCCTCCACTTT. Translating it yields CAISRELSHSPLHF. This chain joins TRBV10-3 and TRBJ1-6, with D maybe TRBD1 (5 bases). V gave up 6 bases and J gave up 8 bases, with 14 bases separating them. There are 14 residues in the CDR3. Per germline, CDR1 ENHRY and CDR2 SYGVKD.

This clonotype was seen at least ten times. The V gene is TRBV29-1, the J gene TRBJ2-5; 8 bases are shared with TRBD2. Germline CDR1 is SQVTM and CDR2 is ANQGSEA. V shed 3 bases, J shed 5 bases, and the junction held 8 bases outside the gene matches. The CDR3 runs 14 residues. DNA for the CDR3: TGCAGCGTTGACGTCGGGGGGGCCGTTGAGACCCAGTACTTC. This codes for CSVDVGGAVETQYF.

The chain is built from TRBV11-2 and TRBJ2-7, with D possibly matching TRBD1 (6 bases). CDR3 length: 14 amino acids. V was shortened by 1 base and J by 6 bases, with 13 bases between the two germline ends. In germline, CDR1 is SGHAT, CDR2 FQNNGV. CDR3 sequence: CASSLGAGVAEQYF. The CDR3 DNA reads as TGTGCCAGCAGCTTAGGCGCAGGGGTGGCCGAGCAGTACTTC.